This T cell receptor (beta chain) originates from a study of chemoradiotherapy in HPV16-positive cancers. Study context: Candidate HPV-specific clones and shared TCR motifs came from a couple of HPV16-positive patients. Study-level points and caveats: In HPV16-positive patients, HPV-responsive T-cell expansion tracked better recurrence-free survival.

This table comes from immunoSEQ multiplex PCR, and its TCRdb copy is limited to in-frame clones, with some not included. The table records some 34,000 clones, around 93% of them present only once. CDR3 length: 13 residues. Germline-derived CDR1 and CDR2 are MGHDK and SYGVNS. V lost 8 bases and J 5 bases, leaving 12 bases between the germline ends. For this clone: Antigen specificity is unknown.

Sample: blood, taken from a patient who underwent chemoradiotherapy. This chain connects TRBV25-1 to TRBJ2-2; D unresolved. This receptor was identified in a human donor with HPV-associated anogenital cancer. The chain's CDR3 is CASRRVGTGELFF. The DNA for the CDR3 is TGTGCCAGCCGCCGAGTTGGGACCGGGGAGCTGTTTTTT. The whole variable domain, remainder taken from reference TRBV25-1 and TRBJ2-2, is EADIYQTPRYLVIGTGKKITLECSQTMGHDKMYWYQQDPGMELHLIHYSYGVNSTEKGDLSSESTVSRIRTEHFPLTLESARPSHTSQYLCASRRVGTGELFFGEGSRLTVL.